A selection of T cell receptor beta chains follows, all from one sample in a study of T cell responses to AZD1222 COVID-19 vaccine. The method was immunoSEQ multiplex PCR; TCRdb's version includes in-frame clones alone and lacks a portion of them. The sample shows around 120,000 clones, around 89% of them seen only once. The specimen comprised peripheral blood, sampled 28 days after the second AZD1222 dose. The source of these receptors is an adult who received the AZD1222 COVID-19 vaccine. Each CDR3 is given with its conserved first and last residue. The D gene is left open where the match is weak. Expanded clones get a size class; other rows say once, few or many, or leave the size out.

V	D	J	size	DNA	CDR3
TRBV5-1	TRBD1	TRBJ1-2	NA	TGCGCCAGCAGCTTCGACAGGGGGAACTATGGCTACACCTTC	CASSFDRGNYGYTF
TRBV11-3	NA	TRBJ2-7	NA	TGTGCCAGCGGGTTGAGGACGGAGCCCTACGAGCAGTACTTC	CASGLRTEPYEQYF
TRBV30	NA	TRBJ2-7	NA	TGTGCCTGGAGTGAGGGGGGCTCCTACGAGCAGTACTTC	CAWSEGGSYEQYF
TRBV9	TRBD2	TRBJ2-3	NA	TGTGCCAGCAGCAGAGGGGTAACGGGAGGGCCGAGGGATACGCAGTATTTT	CASSRGVTGGPRDTQYF
TRBV7-9	NA	TRBJ1-6	NA	TGTGCCAGCAGCTTAGCCAGGGTCGGTTCACCCCTCCACTTT	CASSLARVGSPLHF
TRBV7-3	NA	TRBJ1-1	NA	TGTGCCAGCAGCTTAGGACCGAGTGTCAACACTGAAGCTTTCTTT	CASSLGPSVNTEAFF
TRBV24-1	NA	TRBJ2-5	NA	TGTGCCACCAGTGATTTAAGCGGGTGGCCTCAGACCCAGTACTTC	CATSDLSGWPQTQYF
TRBV15	TRBD1	TRBJ2-7	NA	TGTGCCACCAGCAGAGCCAGGGGGCAGTACGAGCAGTACTTC	CATSRARGQYEQYF
TRBV4-1	NA	TRBJ2-3	NA	TGCGCCAGCAGCCAGGGGACTCATACTAGCACAGATACGCAGTATTTT	CASSQGTHTSTDTQYF
TRBV29-1	NA	TRBJ2-3	NA	TGCAGCGTTGAGAGAGACAGGCGCACAGATACGCAGTATTTT	CSVERDRRTDTQYF
TRBV29-1	TRBD2	TRBJ2-7	NA	TGCAGCGCCGTACTAGCGGGAGAGGGCTACGAGCAGTACTTC	CSAVLAGEGYEQYF
TRBV19	TRBD2	TRBJ2-3	NA	TGTGCCAGTAACGGCCTTAGCGGGGGGGCTCCAGATACGCAGTATTTT	CASNGLSGGAPDTQYF
TRBV6-1	NA	TRBJ1-1	NA	TGTGCCAGCAGTGATACTAGGACAACGAACACTGAAGCTTTCTTT	CASSDTRTTNTEAFF
TRBV28	TRBD1	TRBJ2-5	once	TGTGCCACCTTAGGGACCGGGACAGGTGAGACCCAGTACTTC	CATLGTGTGETQYF
TRBV10-3	TRBD1	TRBJ2-7	NA	TGTGCCATCAGTGAGTCGGGGACAGGGGCCTACGAGCAGTACTTC	CAISESGTGAYEQYF
TRBV5-4	TRBD1	TRBJ1-2	NA	TGTGCCAGCAGGGGGGGGACAGGGATAAACTATGGCTACACCTTC	CASRGGTGINYGYTF
TRBV7-2	TRBD1	TRBJ2-1	NA	TGTGCCAGCAGCTTAATACAGGGGACGAACAATGAGCAGTTCTTC	CASSLIQGTNNEQFF
TRBV6-1	TRBD2	TRBJ2-1	NA	TGTGCCAGCAGTGAAGCGGGACTAGTGTACAATGAGCAGTTCTTC	CASSEAGLVYNEQFF
TRBV18	TRBD1	TRBJ1-5	NA	TGTGCCAGCTCACAAGGACAGGGCTCTAATGGGCCCCAGCATTTT	CASSQGQGSNGPQHF
TRBV14	NA	TRBJ2-7	NA	TGTGCCAGCAGCAAAGGGATCGGGGACCTGACCTACGAGCAGTACTTC	CASSKGIGDLTYEQYF
TRBV9	NA	TRBJ1-2	few	TGTGCCAGCAGCGCCGAAGGATACCACACTCGGGGCTACACCTTC	CASSAEGYHTRGYTF
TRBV9	TRBD2	TRBJ2-3	NA	TGTGCCAGCAGCGTAGTGGGGACTAGCGGGGGGGGCACAGATACGCAGTATTTT	CASSVVGTSGGGTDTQYF
TRBV4-1	NA	TRBJ2-1	NA	TGCGCCAGCAGCACTACAGTCCCAAGACGTTACAATGAGCAGTTCTTC	CASSTTVPRRYNEQFF
TRBV11-2	NA	TRBJ2-7	NA	TGTGCCAGCCGCCCCAGGGTTTCGGTTACAGGCCCCAGTCGAGAGCAGTACTTC	CASRPRVSVTGPSREQYF
TRBV7-9	NA	TRBJ1-5	NA	TGTGCCAGCAGCTCGGACAGCCTTCATCAGCCCCAGCATTTT	CASSSDSLHQPQHF
TRBV12-5	NA	TRBJ2-7	NA	TGTGCTAGTGGCTTATGGGGGTCCGCCCAGTACTTC	CASGLWGSAQYF
TRBV7-9	TRBD2	TRBJ2-7	NA	TGTGCCAGCAGCTTATTGGGCGGACTAGCGAGATCCTACGAGCAGTACTTC	CASSLLGGLARSYEQYF
TRBV19	NA	TRBJ1-3	NA	TGTGCCAGCAGACAGAGCTCTGGAAACACCATATATTTT	CASRQSSGNTIYF
TRBV7-9	TRBD1	TRBJ1-4	few	TGTGCCAGCAGCTTAGCCGGGACAGGGTTCACTAATGAAAAACTGTTTTTT	CASSLAGTGFTNEKLFF
TRBV24-1	NA	TRBJ2-5	NA	TGTGCCACCAGTGATTTGCAAGAGACCCAGTACTTC	CATSDLQETQYF